This is a list of T cell receptor beta chains from one sample in a study of control samples from healthy donors and cancer patients. Libraries were prepared by immunoSEQ multiplex PCR; TCRdb keeps only in-frame clonotypes and omits some of them. Of around 110,000 clones in the sample, more than 80% were seen once. The sequenced material came from PBMCs. These TCRs come from a woman aged 45 to 65 with colorectal cancer. Each CDR3 is given with its conserved first and last residue. A D gene is named only where the DNA matches it firmly. A row's size may be missing; if present it is once, few, many or a size class.

clone size,D gene,J gene,V gene,CDR3 protein,CDR3 DNA
.,.,TRBJ2-2,TRBV7-7,CASSSRVSGELFF,TGTGCCAGCAGCTCAAGGGTATCCGGGGAGCTGTTTTTT
.,.,TRBJ1-1,TRBV5-6,CASSPGPWNTEAFF,TGTGCCAGCAGCCCGGGACCCTGGAACACTGAAGCTTTCTTT
.,.,TRBJ2-3,TRBV5-6,CASSSRARLHTQYF,TGTGCCAGCAGCTCCCGGGCCCGGTTACATACGCAGTATTTT
.,.,TRBJ2-3,TRBV6-6,CASSPTSLADTQYF,TGTGCCAGCAGTCCCACATCCCTCGCAGATACGCAGTATTTT
.,.,TRBJ1-3,TRBV19,CASVDRTSGNTIYF,TGTGCCAGTGTTGACCGCACCTCTGGAAACACCATATATTTT
.,TRBD1,TRBJ1-6,TRBV7-9,CASRLGTGENSPLHF,TGTGCCAGCAGGTTGGGGACAGGAGAAAATTCACCCCTCCACTTT
.,TRBD2,TRBJ2-7,TRBV6-5,CASWRGRAYEQYF,TGTGCCAGCTGGCGAGGGAGGGCCTACGAGCAGTACTTC
.,.,TRBJ2-3,TRBV12-3/TRBV12-4,CASRRDAHTQYF,TGTGCCAGCAGGCGAGATGCACATACGCAGTATTTT
few,.,TRBJ2-3,TRBV6-5,CASSTNPQGNTQYF,TGTGCCAGCAGTACCAACCCCCAGGGAAATACGCAGTATTTT
.,TRBD1,TRBJ1-2,TRBV2,CASSVVTGGYGYTF,TGTGCCAGCAGTGTAGTGACAGGGGGCTATGGCTACACCTTC
.,.,TRBJ1-3,TRBV19,CASTGELSGNTIYF,TGTGCCAGTACTGGAGAGCTCTCTGGAAACACCATATATTTT